The 25 T cell receptor beta chains in this list originate from one sample, sequenced in a study of T cell changes during pregnancy in multiple sclerosis. Assay used: immunoSEQ multiplex PCR; TCRdb lists only in-frame clones, some missing. The sample comprises over 70,000 clones, around 92% of which are singletons, and about 2.5% rests with the top ten. Material: peripheral blood, obtained in the third trimester of pregnancy. The receptors come from a female donor in good health, enrolled as a control in a pregnancy study.

The chain recombines TRBV19 with TRBJ2-1; the D gene is possibly TRBD2 (5 bases). V lost 9 bases to trimming and J lost 0 bases, with 18 bases between them. Germline V gives CDR1 LNHDA, CDR2 SQIVND (reference sequence). This CDR3 is 16 amino acids long. The CDR3 reads CARRKRVATSYNEQFF. CDR3 sequence (DNA): TGTGCCAGGAGAAAAAGGGTAGCGACCTCCTACAATGAGCAGTTCTTC. The full variable domain, rest sourced from reference TRBV19 and TRBJ2-1, is DGGITQSPKYLFRKEGQNVTLSCEQNLNHDAMYWYRQDPGQGLRLIYYSQIVNDFQKGDIAEGYSVSREKKESFPLTVTSAQKNPTAFYLCARRKRVATSYNEQFFGPGTRLTVL.

The rearrangement uses TRBV13 and TRBJ2-1; 9 positions match TRBD2. The germline V gene encodes CDR1 PRHDT and CDR2 FYEKMQ (reference sequence). Trimming at V came to 1 base and at J to 9 bases, leaving 7 bases not matched to a gene. The CDR3 loop spans 15 amino acids. Written as DNA, the CDR3 is TGTGCCAGCAGCTTAGTAGCGGGGGCCCCGGGTGAGCAGTTCTTC. Protein sequence: CASSLVAGAPGEQFF.

The chain has TRBV5-1 and TRBJ2-3; D might be TRBD2 (5 bases). Germline V gene sequence: CDR1 SGHRS, CDR2 YFSETQ. This CDR3 spans 16 amino acids. Trimming removed 3 bases at V and 2 bases at J, with 16 bases between. In DNA, the CDR3 is TGCGCCAGCAGCTATGCGCGGGCCGAATCCACAGATACGCAGTATTTT. Translation: CASSYARAESTDTQYF.

This clone was found a few times. The genes are TRBV6-4 and TRBJ1-1; the D gene is possibly TRBD1 (5 bases). CDR1 is MRHNA and CDR2 is SNTAGT in the germline V gene. The CDR3 totals 13 residues. Between the trimmed V and J ends, which lost 3 bases and 4 bases, there was a span of 9 bases. The chain's CDR3 is CASSDGGGTEAFF. CDR3 DNA sequence: TGTGCCAGCAGTGATGGGGGAGGCACTGAAGCTTTCTTT.

The V and J genes are TRBV28 and TRBJ2-5; 9 nucleotides match TRBD1. V was pared by 7 bases and J by 5 bases, with 11 bases of the junction left unmatched. Germline V gene lookup returns CDR1 MDHEN and CDR2 SYDVKM. There are 15 residues in the CDR3. CDR3 sequence reads: CASTLTGGAGETQYF. The CDR3 coding sequence is TGTGCCAGCACCCTTACAGGGGGCGCAGGCGAGACCCAGTACTTC.

CDR3 nucleotides: TGCAGCGTTTCTGCAGGGGGCCCCTCACATCTGAGAGCTTTCTTT. Protein: CSVSAGGPSHLRAFF. The rearrangement uses TRBV29-1 and TRBJ1-1; the match to TRBD1 covers 8 bases. The CDR3 runs to 15 residues. The ends lost 5 bases at V and 10 bases at J; junction bases unmatched: 18. The V gene's germline CDR1 is SQVTM and CDR2 ANQGSEA.

The chain combines TRBV19 with TRBJ1-1; 7 bases line up with TRBD1. Germline V gene sequence: CDR1 LNHDA, CDR2 SQIVND (reference sequence). Germline trimming cut 5 bases from V and 5 bases from J; bases unmatched to any gene: 11. This CDR3 region has 15 residues. The CDR3 sequence: CASSPRTGEGTEAFF. Written as DNA, the CDR3 is TGTGCCAGTAGTCCGAGGACAGGAGAGGGGACTGAAGCTTTCTTT.

This chain's CDR3 is CASSSDYSTDTQYF. The CDR3 nucleotides are TGTGCCAGCAGTTCGGACTATTCCACAGATACGCAGTATTTT. J is TRBJ2-3 and V is TRBV27, with TRBD2 as a possible D gene (6 bases). The CDR3 loop spans 14 amino acids. Trimming took 4 bases from V and 2 from J, leaving 10 bases between them. Germline CDR1 reads MNHEY; CDR2 reads SMNVEV (reference sequence).

The rearrangement links TRBV4-2 to TRBJ2-7; 14 bases are a match to TRBD2. The CDR3 is made up of 20 amino acids. Germline V gene sequence: CDR1 LGHNA, CDR2 YNFKEQ. V shed 1 base and J 4 bases; nucleotides not matched to a gene: 15. The CDR3 DNA is TGTGCCAGCAGCCAAGTCGTGGGACTAGCGGGAGTGCCGCGGCAGTACGAGCAGTACTTC. As protein: CASSQVVGLAGVPRQYEQYF.

This clone has a single count. The chain joins TRBV2 to TRBJ1-6; D perhaps matches TRBD1 (6 bases). Germline CDR1 and CDR2: SNHLY and FYNNEI. The germline V and J ends were trimmed by 8 bases and 6 bases, with 11 bases remaining between them. This CDR3 region has 13 residues. This CDR3 is CASAGTPNSPLHF. The CDR3 coding sequence is TGTGCCAGCGCCGGGACACCTAATTCACCCCTCCACTTT.

V gene TRBV4-1 combines with J gene TRBJ1-2; D gene ambiguous. Trimming took off 6 bases at V and 0 bases at J, with 14 bases between the two ends. This CDR3 has 15 amino acids. Looked up from germline, CDR1 is MGHRA and CDR2 is YSYEKL. DNA of the CDR3: TGCGCCAGCAGTCCGGCACGGGAAACTAACTATGGCTACACCTTC. Translating gives CASSPARETNYGYTF.

A single count supports this clone. The chain has TRBV27 and TRBJ2-5, with 11 bases fitting TRBD2. There are 16 residues in the CDR3. V gave up 6 bases and J gave up 1 base; unmatched junction bases: 7. Germline V gene data show CDR1 as MNHEY and CDR2 as SMNVEV (reference sequence). CDR3 bases: TGTGCCAGCAGGTCCAGACTAGCGGGGCCCCAAGAGACCCAGTACTTC. This gives the protein CASRSRLAGPQETQYF.

J is TRBJ2-7 and V is TRBV15; TRBD2 matches 10 bases. Per germline, CDR1 LNHNV and CDR2 YYDKDF (reference sequence). The V segment lost 1 base and the J segment 7 bases; nucleotides outside the gene matches: 13. The CDR3 contains 17 residues. The CDR3: CATSRGAAAGGQYEQYF. In DNA, the CDR3 is TGTGCCACCAGCAGAGGGGCGGCAGCGGGGGGGCAGTATGAGCAGTACTTC.

The chain uses TRBV11-2 and TRBJ2-7, with TRBD2 matching over 7 bases. The CDR3 loop spans 13 amino acids. CDR1 is SGHAT, CDR2 FQNNGV, per germline. V lost 5 bases to trimming and J lost 1 base; unmatched junction nucleotides: 2. Written as DNA, the CDR3 is TGTGCCAGCAGCCTACTAGCGTCCTACGAGCAGTACTTC. This codes for CASSLLASYEQYF.

CDR3 region: CASFKGVHTEAFF. CDR3 bases: TGTGCCAGCTTTAAAGGGGTTCACACTGAAGCTTTCTTT. V usage is TRBV2 and J usage is TRBJ1-1; the D gene is possibly TRBD1 (5 bases). The V end lost 8 bases, the J end lost 3 bases, and 13 bases lay between the germline ends. Germline V gene data show CDR1 as SNHLY and CDR2 as FYNNEI. This CDR3 contains 13 residues.

This chain joins TRBV19 and TRBJ2-7; D remains ambiguous. Trimming left V 5 bases short and J 1 base short, with 15 bases between. CDR1 is LNHDA, CDR2 SQIVND, per germline (reference sequence). The CDR3 length is 15 residues. The DNA for the CDR3 is TGTGCCAGTAGTCCTGACTCGAGAGATTCCTACGAGCAGTACTTC. Translated, it gives CASSPDSRDSYEQYF.

In DNA, the CDR3 is TGTGCCAGCAGTTACTCGATTGTGGGCGGCGGGACTGAAGCTTTCTTT. This sequence encodes CASSYSIVGGGTEAFF. The V gene is TRBV6-5, the J gene TRBJ1-1; D is undetermined. Germline CDR1 and CDR2: MNHEY and SVGAGI. This CDR3 is 16 amino acids long. V shed 0 bases and J shed 5 bases, with 16 bases lying between them.

The chain couples TRBV21-1 to TRBJ2-1; the table's D call of TRBD1 was not tested on the DNA. TRBV21-1 is termed a pseudogene. CDR3 length: 16 residues. The CDR3 reads CASSNQTGESYNEQFF. CDR3 coding DNA: TGTGCCAGCAGCAACCAGACAGGGGAAAGCTACAATGAGCAGTTCTTC.

The chain links TRBV6-1 to TRBJ2-7, with 9 bases matching TRBD2. Trimming removed 2 bases from V and 5 bases from J; junction bases left unmatched: 16. The CDR3 sequence is 18 residues long. CDR1 MNHNS and CDR2 SASEGT come from the germline V gene. The CDR3 DNA reads TGTGCCAGCAGTGAACCTGGGTTAGGCGGGGGGGGCCTGGACGAGCAGTACTTC. Its translation is CASSEPGLGGGGLDEQYF.

This sequence joins TRBV6-6 and TRBJ1-6; 7 bases are a match to TRBD1. The CDR3 covers 14 residues. The V gene end was trimmed by 6 bases and the J gene end by 7 bases; junction bases not matched to a gene: 6. Per the germline V gene, CDR1 is MNHNY and CDR2 is SVGAGI (reference sequence). The CDR3 DNA sequence: TGTGCCAGCAGGGGGCACAGGGGCAATTCACCCCTCCACTTT. Protein: CASRGHRGNSPLHF.

V and J are TRBV7-3 and TRBJ2-6; 7 nucleotides align to TRBD1. Germline lookup yields CDR1 SGHTA and CDR2 FQGTGA. J gave up 2 bases and V 5 bases, and 6 bases lay outside the gene matches. CDR3 length equals 16 residues. The CDR3 region has the DNA TGTGCCAGCAGCGAATTAGGGGGCACTGGGGCCAACGTCCTGACTTTC. Protein product: CASSELGGTGANVLTF.

This chain uses TRBV27 with TRBJ2-3, with TRBD1 matching over 9 bases. V was pared by 6 bases and J by 4 bases, with 8 bases of the junction left unmatched. Germline assignment: CDR1 MNHEY and CDR2 SMNVEV (reference sequence). The CDR3 sequence is 15 residues long. CDR3 nucleotide sequence: TGTGCCAGCAGCTATACAGGGGGCTACGCAGATACGCAGTATTTT. Translating gives CASSYTGGYADTQYF.

The CDR3 DNA reads TGTGCCAGCAGCATACAGGGGAGGACTTACGAGCAGTACTTC. Translating it yields CASSIQGRTYEQYF. The rearrangement uses TRBV5-4 and TRBJ2-7; tentatively, D is TRBD1 (7 bases). The germline V gene encodes CDR1 SGHNT and CDR2 YYREEE (reference sequence). The CDR3 consists of 14 residues. V dropped 4 bases and J dropped 4 bases, with 15 bases sitting between them.

The rearrangement joins TRBV6-5 to TRBJ1-2; TRBD1 is a possible D gene (5 bases). V was shortened by 8 bases and J by 7 bases, with 17 bases between the two germline ends. Germline V CDR1 and CDR2: MNHEY, SVGAGI. This CDR3 is built from 13 residues. CDR3 sequence: CASRDPGRGGYTF. The CDR3 nucleotides read TGTGCCAGCCGAGATCCGGGGAGGGGTGGCTACACCTTC.

The chain carries TRBV4-2 and TRBJ2-1, with 8 bases matching TRBD2. The ends lost 4 bases at V and 7 bases at J; junction bases unmatched: 12. CDR3 size: 16 residues. The germline V gene encodes CDR1 LGHNA and CDR2 YNFKEQ. The CDR3 DNA sequence: TGTGCCAGCAGCCCTAGTCGGCGGGGGGCCGGTAATGAGCAGTTCTTC. This sequence encodes CASSPSRRGAGNEQFF.